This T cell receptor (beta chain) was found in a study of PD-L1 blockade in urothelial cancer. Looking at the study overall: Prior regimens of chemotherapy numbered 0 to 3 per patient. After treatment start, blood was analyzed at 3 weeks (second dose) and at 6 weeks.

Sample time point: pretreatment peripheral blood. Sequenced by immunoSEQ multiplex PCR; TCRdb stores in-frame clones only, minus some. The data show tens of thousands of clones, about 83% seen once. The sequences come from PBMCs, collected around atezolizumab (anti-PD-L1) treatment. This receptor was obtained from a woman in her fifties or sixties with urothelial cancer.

The DNA of the CDR3 is TGTGCCAGCAGCTCTATTAATCAGCCCCAGCATTTT. It yields the protein CASSSINQPQHF. J is TRBJ1-5 and V is TRBV5-6; D unresolved. V gave up 3 bases and J gave up 4 bases, with 5 bases separating them. The CDR3 covers 12 residues. Germline CDR1 SGHDT, CDR2 YYEEEE.